The 27 T cell receptor beta chains below all came from one sample that was sequenced in a study of T cell repertoires in ileal Crohn's disease. The assay was immunoSEQ multiplex PCR, and TCRdb's table has in-frame clones only and misses some. The data show 4,000 or so clones, under 80% seen once. As for time point: neoterminal ileum biopsy at postoperative endoscopy, about 6 months after surgery. The specimen was ileal tissue. These receptors came from an adult with Crohn's disease.

This clone turned up a few times. The chain combines TRBV9 with TRBJ2-1; 12 bases map to TRBD2. Losses at the gene ends were 2 bases for V and 3 bases for J; bases not matched to a gene: 3. Per germline, CDR1 SGDLS and CDR2 YYNGEE. The CDR3 has 16 residues. CDR3: CASSVQLAGGYNEQFF. In DNA, the CDR3 is TGTGCCAGCAGCGTTCAACTAGCGGGGGGCTACAATGAGCAGTTCTTC.

By sample fraction, this clone is hyperexpanded (1% or more). The chain has TRBV7-4 and TRBJ1-2; the D gene is possibly TRBD1 (6 bases). The CDR3 sequence is 16 residues long. CDR1 SGHVT and CDR2 SQSDAQ come from the germline V gene. V was pared by 6 bases and J by 4 bases, with 21 bases between. The CDR3 DNA is TGTGCCAGCAGACTTATACAGGGTCCCCAGCCCTATGGCTACACCTTC. This encodes CASRLIQGPQPYGYTF.

The chain uses TRBV6-1 and TRBJ2-2; 10 nucleotides align to TRBD1. The CDR3 has 15 amino acids. Germline V gives CDR1 MNHNS, CDR2 SASEGT. V trimming: 4 bases; J trimming: 6 bases; junction bases outside the gene matches: 5. This CDR3 reads CASSVDRGSAGELFF. The CDR3, as DNA: TGTGCCAGCAGTGTGGACAGGGGGTCTGCCGGGGAGCTGTTTTTT.

V gene TRBV9 combines with J gene TRBJ2-3; 7 bases align to TRBD2. The CDR3 contains 14 residues. The V and J ends lost 4 bases and 0 bases, in that order; junction bases with no gene match: 2. CDR1 is SGDLS, CDR2 YYNGEE, per germline. The chain's CDR3 is CASSPGGSTDTQYF. The CDR3 DNA reads TGTGCCAGCAGCCCCGGGGGGAGCACAGATACGCAGTATTTT.

The rearrangement joins TRBV18 to TRBJ1-1; 7 bases are shared with TRBD1. CDR1 is KGHSH and CDR2 is LQKENI in the germline V gene. J was trimmed by 10 bases and V by 3 bases; bases with no gene match: 5. The CDR3 covers 12 residues. The CDR3 protein is CASSPATGTAFF. The CDR3 DNA follows: TGTGCCAGCTCACCGGCGACAGGGACAGCTTTCTTT.

This clone was observed once. The chain recombines TRBV11-2 with TRBJ2-7, with D perhaps TRBD1 (6 bases). Trimming cost V 2 bases and J 4 bases, with 12 bases left between them. The CDR3 length is 14 residues. Germline CDR1 is SGHAT and CDR2 is FQNNGV. This chain's CDR3 is CASSLSQGWYEQYF. Here the CDR3 DNA reads TGTGCCAGCAGCTTAAGTCAGGGGTGGTACGAGCAGTACTTC. Based on the CDR3 plus reference TRBV11-2 and TRBJ2-7, the full variable domain is EAGVAQSPRYKIIEKRQSVAFWCNPISGHATLYWYQQILGQGPKLLIQFQNNGVVDDSQLPKDRFSAERLKGVDSTLKIQPAKLEDSAVYLCASSLSQGWYEQYFGPGTRLTVT.

V gene TRBV18 combines with J gene TRBJ1-6, with D perhaps TRBD1 (6 bases). The V end was cut by 3 bases, the J end by 5 bases, with 11 bases between. The CDR3 is 15 residues long. The germline V gene encodes CDR1 KGHSH and CDR2 LQKENI. This chain's CDR3 is CASSPYGQNNSPLHF. For the CDR3, the DNA is TGTGCCAGCTCACCCTACGGACAGAATAATTCACCCCTCCACTTT.

The chain links TRBV4-3 to TRBJ1-1, with D hard to call. This CDR3 is built from 15 residues. CDR1 LGHNA and CDR2 YSLEER come from the germline V gene. Trimming pared 1 base from V and 6 bases from J, leaving 15 bases between. The CDR3: CASSQVSGSASEAFF. The DNA for the CDR3 is TGCGCCAGCAGCCAAGTATCCGGGTCCGCCTCTGAAGCTTTCTTT.

This chain links TRBV7-6 with TRBJ2-1; 8 bases line up with TRBD2. The V segment lost 2 bases and the J segment 3 bases; nucleotides outside the gene matches: 3. Germline CDR1 reads SGHVS; CDR2 reads FNYEAQ. The CDR3 is made up of 15 amino acids. The CDR3 protein is CASSLSAGGYNEQFF. CDR3 nucleotide sequence: TGTGCCAGCAGCTTATCGGCGGGGGGCTACAATGAGCAGTTCTTC.

The chain has TRBV5-4 and TRBJ2-7; the D gene is possibly TRBD1 (6 bases). Germline CDR1 SGHNT, CDR2 YYREEE (reference sequence). The CDR3 runs to 13 residues. The V end lost 1 base, the J end lost 3 bases, and 8 bases lay between the germline ends. The CDR3 DNA reads as TGTGCCAGCAGCTTGCCAGGGGTCTACGAGCAGTACTTC. It encodes CASSLPGVYEQYF.

The rearrangement joins TRBV5-1 to TRBJ1-2; 7 positions agree with TRBD1. The CDR3 is 15 amino acids. After removal of 0 bases from V and 5 bases from J, the junction contained 7 bases not matched to a gene. Germline loops: CDR1 SGHRS, CDR2 YFSETQ. The CDR3 is CASSLALQGSYGYTF. CDR3 in DNA: TGCGCCAGCAGCTTGGCCTTACAGGGGAGTTATGGCTACACCTTC.

The chain has TRBV5-4 and TRBJ2-5; 10 positions match TRBD2. With V trimmed by 1 base and J by 5 bases, 5 bases remained unmatched. This CDR3 has 15 amino acids. Germline CDR1 SGHNT, CDR2 YYREEE (reference sequence). The CDR3 nucleotides are TGTGCCAGCAGCTTGAACAGCGGGGGGGCGGAGACCCAGTACTTC. Its protein product is CASSLNSGGAETQYF.

The rearrangement links TRBV18 to TRBJ2-1; D gene unclear. CDR1 KGHSH and CDR2 LQKENI come from the germline V gene. The CDR3 contains 13 residues. V was trimmed by 3 bases and J by 8 bases, leaving 11 bases between them. CDR3 sequence: CASSPVSEDEQFF. CDR3 nucleotide sequence: TGTGCCAGCTCACCGGTTAGTGAGGATGAGCAGTTCTTC. The variable domain in full, completed from reference TRBV18 and TRBJ2-1, reads NAGVMQNPRHLVRRRGQEARLRCSPMKGHSHVYWYRQLPEEGLKFMVYLQKENIIDESGMPKERFSAEFPKEGPSILRIQQVVRGDSAAYFCASSPVSEDEQFFGPGTRLTVL.

This chain connects TRBV10-1 to TRBJ2-1, with TRBD2 identical over 7 bases. CDR3 length equals 14 residues. J gave up 3 bases and V 3 bases, and 2 bases lay outside the gene matches. Germline V lookup: CDR1 WNHNN, CDR2 SYGVQD (reference sequence). This CDR3 reads CASSEGGSYNEQFF. The DNA for the CDR3 is TGCGCCAGCAGTGAAGGCGGGAGCTACAATGAGCAGTTCTTC.

The V gene is TRBV6-5, the J gene TRBJ1-4; possibly TRBD1 for D (6 bases). Trimming removed 6 bases at V and 4 bases at J, with 12 bases between. Germline CDR1 and CDR2: MNHEY and SVGAGI. This CDR3 is built from 14 residues. The DNA for the CDR3 is TGTGCCAGCAGGTCAGGGGCGGATAATGAAAAACTGTTTTTT. Its translation is CASRSGADNEKLFF.

This chain connects TRBV6-4 to TRBJ2-7; 7 positions match TRBD2. V was clipped by 3 bases and J by 6 bases; unmatched bases: 5. The germline CDR1 and CDR2 sequences are MRHNA and SNTAGT. The CDR3 is 13 residues long. The CDR3, as DNA: TGTGCCAGCAGTGAAGGGGAGGGATCCGAGCAGTACTTC. Protein product: CASSEGEGSEQYF.

This clone is a singleton in its sample. The chain joins TRBV9 to TRBJ2-3, with D perhaps matching TRBD1 (6 bases). CDR3 length equals 14 residues. Germline V gene lookup returns CDR1 SGDLS and CDR2 YYNGEE. V was pared by 0 bases and J by 6 bases, with 11 bases between. The CDR3 DNA reads TGTGCCAGCAGCGTAGGACAGGCAAGGGATACGCAGTATTTT. Its protein product is CASSVGQARDTQYF.

The rearrangement uses TRBV29-1 and TRBJ1-2; 12 bases match TRBD1. There are 15 residues in the CDR3. Germline assignment: CDR1 SQVTM and CDR2 ANQGSEA. Trimming cost V 3 bases and J 0 bases; bases outside gene matches: 2. The CDR3 reads CSVEGQGAANYGYTF. The CDR3 region has the DNA TGCAGCGTTGAGGGACAGGGGGCCGCTAACTATGGCTACACCTTC.

The rearrangement joins TRBV4-3 to TRBJ2-7; no reliable D call. This CDR3 is 15 amino acids long. In germline, CDR1 is LGHNA, CDR2 YSLEER. The V and J ends lost 1 base and 3 bases respectively, with 13 bases between them. CDR3 in amino acids: CASSQGIDLIYEQYF. CDR3 sequence (DNA): TGCGCCAGCAGCCAAGGTATAGATCTGATCTACGAGCAGTACTTC.

V gene TRBV2 combines with J gene TRBJ1-5; D ambiguous. CDR3 length: 16 residues. V was trimmed by 5 bases and J by 1 base, leaving 15 bases between them. CDR1 and CDR2 (germline): SNHLY, FYNNEI. The CDR3 is CASSRYQDSSNQPQHF. The DNA of the CDR3 is TGTGCCAGCAGTAGGTATCAGGATTCGAGCAATCAGCCCCAGCATTTT.

The chain joins TRBV30 to TRBJ1-2; D is uncertain. The CDR3 has 12 residues. The germline V and J ends were trimmed by 8 bases and 1 base, with 11 bases remaining between them. CDR1 and CDR2 from the germline V gene are GTSNPN and SVGIG (reference sequence). This CDR3 reads CAVRRINYGYTF. The CDR3 DNA follows: TGTGCCGTACGGCGGATTAACTATGGCTACACCTTC.

The chain recombines TRBV7-8 with TRBJ1-6, with TRBD1 matching 9 bases. Germline trimming cut 5 bases from V and 7 bases from J; bases unmatched to any gene: 3. Germline assignment: CDR1 SGHVS and CDR2 FQNEAQ. The CDR3 consists of 14 residues. The CDR3 reads CASSSDRGNSPLHF. The CDR3 DNA sequence: TGTGCCAGCAGCAGTGACAGGGGGAATTCACCCCTCCACTTT.

This chain joins TRBV10-3 and TRBJ1-1, with D unclear. The CDR3 runs 13 residues. CDR1 and CDR2 (germline): ENHRY, SYGVKD. Trimming took 3 bases from V and 1 from J, leaving 6 bases between them. CDR3 in DNA: TGTGCCATCAGTGATCAGTCGAACACTGAAGCTTTCTTT. This sequence encodes CAISDQSNTEAFF.

The chain employs TRBV30 and TRBJ1-5; maybe TRBD1 (5 bases). Germline assignment: CDR1 GTSNPN and CDR2 SVGIG (reference sequence). There are 13 residues in the CDR3. The V end lost 5 bases, the J end lost 5 bases, and 13 bases lay between the germline ends. The CDR3 DNA sequence: TGTGCCTGGGCTCCAGGGCCCTATCAGCCCCAGCATTTT. Translation: CAWAPGPYQPQHF.

The V gene is TRBV2, the J gene TRBJ1-1; possibly TRBD1 for D (5 bases). The CDR3 is 12 amino acids. Germline CDR1 and CDR2: SNHLY and FYNNEI. Trimming removed 8 bases from V and 11 bases from J, with 18 bases in between. CDR3 nucleotide sequence: TGTGCCAGCGGATCAGGGTTGGTCGTGGCTTTCTTT. It yields the protein CASGSGLVVAFF.

The rearrangement uses TRBV6-6 and TRBJ2-4; D is unresolved. Looked up from germline, CDR1 is MNHNY and CDR2 is SVGAGI (reference sequence). This CDR3 has 16 amino acids. With 6 bases removed from V and 1 base from J, the gap between germline ends came to 16 bases. Here the CDR3 DNA reads TGTGCCAGCAGCTTCACTTATCAGAGGGCCAAAAACATTCAGTACTTC. Its translation: CASSFTYQRAKNIQYF.

This chain's CDR3 is CASSRGGSGNTIYF. The CDR3 coding sequence is TGTGCCAGCAGTAGGGGGGGCTCTGGAAACACCATATATTTT. The chain recombines TRBV27 with TRBJ1-3; possible D gene TRBD1, 6 bases. The V end lost 5 bases, the J end lost 0 bases, and 8 bases lay between the germline ends. Germline values: CDR1 MNHEY, CDR2 SMNVEV (reference sequence). The CDR3 covers 14 residues.